These 30 T cell receptor beta chains were all obtained from the same sample, sequenced in a study of T cell responses to AZD1222 COVID-19 vaccine. Produced via immunoSEQ multiplex PCR; TCRdb's table is partial and in-frame only. The sample consists of about 120,000 clones, about 88% of them appearing once. Material: peripheral blood, obtained 28 days after the second AZD1222 dose. These receptors all come from an adult who received the AZD1222 COVID-19 vaccine.

The gene calls are TRBV19 and TRBJ1-6, with D possibly TRBD1 on 6 matching bases. Germline CDR1 and CDR2: LNHDA and SQIVND (reference sequence). V was shortened by 5 bases and J by 7 bases, with 15 bases between the two germline ends. This CDR3 has 15 amino acids. CDR3 in amino acids: CASSAPQGRNSPLHF. The DNA for the CDR3 is TGTGCCAGTAGTGCCCCACAGGGACGAAATTCACCCCTCCACTTT.

This clone was detected only once. This sequence joins TRBV14 and TRBJ2-7, with 9 bases fitting TRBD2. Looked up from germline, CDR1 is SGHDN and CDR2 is FVKESK. After removal of 1 base from V and 2 bases from J, the junction contained 3 bases not matched to a gene. The CDR3 is made up of 15 amino acids. The CDR3 loop reads CASSQGLAGAYEQYF. Written as DNA, the CDR3 is TGTGCCAGCAGCCAAGGGTTAGCGGGGGCCTACGAGCAGTACTTC.

This clone was found once. Here the CDR3 DNA reads TGTGCCAGCAGTTTTGCCACCGGGACAGGTTCCTACAATGAGCAGTTCTTC. Amino acids: CASSFATGTGSYNEQFF. The chain carries TRBV28 and TRBJ2-1; 8 bases map to TRBD1. CDR3 length: 17 residues. The J segment lost 1 base and the V segment lost 3 bases, leaving 8 bases of the junction unmatched. Per the germline V gene, CDR1 is MDHEN and CDR2 is SYDVKM.

The rearrangement uses TRBV25-1 and TRBJ1-1; D gene uncertain. With 3 bases removed from V and 11 bases from J, the gap between germline ends came to 10 bases. The CDR3 consists of 11 residues. Germline CDR1 is MGHDK and CDR2 is SYGVNS. The CDR3 reads CASSDLLRAFF. DNA for the CDR3: TGTGCCAGCAGTGACCTCCTCCGGGCTTTCTTT.

This clone was counted a single time. The rearrangement links TRBV7-3 to TRBJ2-3; 7 bases match TRBD2. Germline assignment: CDR1 SGHTA and CDR2 FQGTGA. Unmatched junction bases numbered 7, after V lost 7 bases and J lost 0 bases. CDR3 length: 15 amino acids. The DNA of the CDR3 is TGTGCCAGCACTACGAGCGGGGCCAGCACAGATACGCAGTATTTT. Translation: CASTTSGASTDTQYF.

V gene TRBV18 combines with J gene TRBJ1-1, with no clear D. CDR3 length: 14 residues. V lost 2 bases and J 1 base, leaving 8 bases between the germline ends. Germline V gene sequence: CDR1 KGHSH, CDR2 LQKENI. The CDR3 loop reads CASSPRGKNTEAFF. The CDR3 bases are TGTGCCAGCTCACCAAGAGGAAAGAACACTGAAGCTTTCTTT.

This sequence joins TRBV28 and TRBJ1-1; no reliable D call. The CDR3 sequence is 14 residues long. Trimming stripped 5 bases from V and 5 bases from J, with 15 bases between. Germline assignment: CDR1 MDHEN and CDR2 SYDVKM. CDR3: CASSPNNPGTEAFF. Written as DNA, the CDR3 is TGTGCCAGCAGTCCAAACAATCCGGGGACTGAAGCTTTCTTT.

The chain combines TRBV18 with TRBJ2-3; no clear D. The germline V gene has CDR1 KGHSH and CDR2 LQKENI. This CDR3 is 12 amino acids long. V shed 6 bases and J shed 4 bases, with 8 bases lying between them. The CDR3 protein is CASSATSDTQYF. CDR3 nucleotides: TGTGCCAGCTCTGCAACCTCAGATACGCAGTATTTT.

The chain couples TRBV27 to TRBJ2-7, with a weak D call TRBD2 (6 bases). Trimming left V 7 bases short and J 4 bases short, with 11 bases between. The germline V gene has CDR1 MNHEY and CDR2 SMNVEV (reference sequence). This CDR3 is 12 amino acids long. Written as DNA, the CDR3 is TGTGCCAGCAAGGGTAGCGGATACGAGCAGTACTTC. It specifies CASKGSGYEQYF.

The chain combines TRBV3-1 (or the pseudogene TRBV3-2) with TRBJ1-2, with D possibly being TRBD1 (5 bases). Germline V CDR1 and CDR2: LGHDT, YNNKEL (reference sequence). V lost 4 bases and J lost 1, with 16 bases in between. The CDR3 is made up of 16 amino acids. The CDR3 nucleotides are TGTGCCAGCAGCCTCCTCGAGCGGGGGGTTAACTATGGCTACACCTTC. Translated: CASSLLERGVNYGYTF.

This rearrangement joins TRBV15 to TRBJ1-1, with TRBD1 as a possible D gene (5 bases). V lost 1 base and J lost 0, with 9 bases in between. The germline V gene encodes CDR1 LNHNV and CDR2 YYDKDF (reference sequence). This CDR3 has 15 amino acids. The CDR3 coding sequence is TGTGCCACCAGCAGAGGATCAGGGTTGAACACTGAAGCTTTCTTT. It specifies CATSRGSGLNTEAFF.

The chain recombines TRBV4-3 with TRBJ2-6; no reliable D call. CDR1 is LGHNA and CDR2 is YSLEER in the germline V gene. The germline V and J ends were trimmed by 0 bases and 4 bases, with 16 bases remaining between them. CDR3 length: 18 amino acids. The CDR3 loop is CASSQDLFYREGANVLTF. CDR3 nucleotides: TGCGCCAGCAGCCAAGATCTTTTTTATAGGGAAGGGGCCAACGTCCTGACTTTC.

The gene calls are TRBV18 and TRBJ1-1, with no clear D. With 2 bases removed from V and 0 bases from J, the gap between germline ends came to 7 bases. The germline V gene encodes CDR1 KGHSH and CDR2 LQKENI. The CDR3 contains 14 residues. The DNA of the CDR3 is TGTGCCAGCTCACCAGCGAGATTGAACACTGAAGCTTTCTTT. It yields the protein CASSPARLNTEAFF. The entire variable domain, with the rest obtained from reference TRBV18 and TRBJ1-1, is as follows: NAGVMQNPRHLVRRRGQEARLRCSPMKGHSHVYWYRQLPEEGLKFMVYLQKENIIDESGMPKERFSAEFPKEGPSILRIQQVVRGDSAAYFCASSPARLNTEAFFGQGTRLTVV.

The V gene is TRBV30, the J gene TRBJ2-1, with TRBD2 matching over 13 bases. V gave up 0 bases and J gave up 7 bases; unmatched junction bases: 3. The CDR3 is 15 amino acids. The V gene's germline CDR1 is GTSNPN and CDR2 SVGIG (reference sequence). The CDR3 spells CAWSVRLAGGNEQFF. For the CDR3, the DNA is TGTGCCTGGAGTGTACGACTAGCGGGGGGTAATGAGCAGTTCTTC. The whole variable domain, remainder taken from reference TRBV30 and TRBJ2-1, is SQTIHQWPATLVQPVGSPLSLECTVEGTSNPNLYWYRQAAGRGLQLLFYSVGIGQISSEVPQNLSASRPQDRQFILSSKKLLLSDSGFYLCAWSVRLAGGNEQFFGPGTRLTVL.

This clone was detected only once. This rearrangement joins TRBV11-3 to TRBJ1-1; D is undetermined. CDR3 length: 12 residues. Trimming removed 8 bases from V and 3 bases from J, with 10 bases in between. CDR1 is SGHNT, CDR2 YENEEA, per germline. Here the CDR3 DNA reads TGTGCCAGCTCCTTCCAGGACACTGAAGCTTTCTTT. Its protein is CASSFQDTEAFF.

The rearrangement links TRBV7-3 to TRBJ1-1; D is unclear. This CDR3 is built from 14 residues. Looked up from germline, CDR1 is SGHTA and CDR2 is FQGTGA. The germline V and J ends were trimmed by 2 bases and 6 bases, with 13 bases remaining between them. The CDR3: CASSLYSDGAEAFF. The DNA of the CDR3 is TGTGCCAGCAGCTTATACAGTGACGGGGCTGAAGCTTTCTTT. Supplemented by reference TRBV7-3 and TRBJ1-1, the full variable domain reads GAGVSQTPSNKVTEKGKYVELRCDPISGHTALYWYRQSLGQGPEFLIYFQGTGAADDSGLPNDRFFAVRPEGSVSTLKIQRTERGDSAVYLCASSLYSDGAEAFFGQGTRLTVV.

This chain connects TRBV18 to TRBJ1-2, with a tentative D call TRBD1 (6 bases). Germline CDR1 KGHSH, CDR2 LQKENI. The length of the CDR3 is 16 residues. V lost 2 bases to trimming and J lost 4 bases, with 17 bases between them. The CDR3 nucleotides read TGTGCCAGCTCACCATCCTACATGAGAGGGGGCTATGGCTACACCTTC. Its protein is CASSPSYMRGGYGYTF.

The chain has TRBV7-9 and TRBJ1-2; 8 nucleotides line up with TRBD1. Germline V gives CDR1 SEHNR, CDR2 FQNEAQ (reference sequence). CDR3 length equals 15 residues. J lost 3 bases, V lost 4 bases, and 7 bases had no gene match. For the CDR3, the DNA is TGTGCCAGCAGCTGGGCGACAGGGGCTGACTATGGCTACACCTTC. It translates to CASSWATGADYGYTF.

V gene TRBV10-3 combines with J gene TRBJ1-6; D gene unclear. In germline, CDR1 is ENHRY, CDR2 SYGVKD. With 0 bases removed from V and 10 bases from J, the gap between germline ends came to 10 bases. This CDR3 has 14 amino acids. The CDR3: CAISESGGYSPLHF. The CDR3 DNA reads as TGTGCCATCAGTGAGTCTGGCGGTTACTCACCCCTCCACTTT.

This clone is a singleton in its sample. The CDR3 DNA sequence: TGTGCCAGCAGCTTTCAGTGGAACACTGAAGCTTTCTTT. Its translation: CASSFQWNTEAFF. V is TRBV11-1 and J is TRBJ1-1; D unresolved. V gave up 3 bases and J gave up 1 base, with 6 bases separating them. Germline-derived CDR1 and CDR2 are SGHAT and FQDESV (reference sequence). This CDR3 contains 13 residues. Looking up the rest from reference TRBV11-1 and TRBJ1-1 gives the full variable domain: EAEVAQSPRYKITEKSQAVAFWCDPISGHATLYWYRQILGQGPELLVQFQDESVVDDSQLPKDRFSAERLKGVDSTLKIQPAELGDSAMYLCASSFQWNTEAFFGQGTRLTVV.

The chain links TRBV4-1 to TRBJ1-5; the D is unclear. Trimming shortened V by 5 bases and J by 1 base, and 9 bases separated the two germline ends. This CDR3 contains 14 residues. CDR1 and CDR2 (germline): MGHRA, YSYEKL. CDR3 amino acids: CASSSWLSNQPQHF. The CDR3 DNA is TGCGCCAGCAGCTCCTGGTTGAGCAATCAGCCCCAGCATTTT.

The V gene is TRBV27, the J gene TRBJ2-4; D gene uncertain. Trimming pared 4 bases from V and 6 bases from J, leaving 10 bases between. The CDR3 has 13 amino acids. Germline V gene lookup returns CDR1 MNHEY and CDR2 SMNVEV (reference sequence). The DNA of the CDR3 is TGTGCCAGCAGTTGGGCCGCAGGAAACATTCAGTACTTC. This codes for CASSWAAGNIQYF.

This rearrangement joins TRBV5-4 to TRBJ1-2, with D unclear. Germline V gene data show CDR1 as SGHNT and CDR2 as YYREEE (reference sequence). The CDR3 has 14 residues. The V and J ends lost 4 bases and 5 bases respectively, with 15 bases between them. CDR3 nucleotides: TGTGCCAGCAGCCCCCCGCAGGACTCTTATGGCTACACCTTC. Translating it yields CASSPPQDSYGYTF.

The gene calls are TRBV5-1 and TRBJ2-7, with D perhaps assigned TRBD1 or TRBD2 (5 bases each). The CDR3 contains 13 residues. Germline loops: CDR1 SGHRS, CDR2 YFSETQ. V was pared by 1 base and J by 5 bases, with 10 bases between. Here the CDR3 DNA reads TGCGCCAGCAGCTTGTGGGGGAAACACGAGCAGTACTTC. It yields the protein CASSLWGKHEQYF.

The chain employs TRBV4-2 and TRBJ1-1; no clear D gene. Germline V gene data show CDR1 as LGHNA and CDR2 as YNFKEQ. With 1 base removed from V and 5 bases from J, the gap between germline ends came to 14 bases. This CDR3 spans 15 amino acids. The CDR3 region is CASSQGLGSWTEAFF. The CDR3 DNA reads TGTGCCAGCAGCCAAGGCCTGGGTTCGTGGACTGAAGCTTTCTTT.

The chain joins TRBV5-1 to TRBJ2-5, with D perhaps matching TRBD1 (6 bases). Germline assignment: CDR1 SGHRS and CDR2 YFSETQ. The CDR3 is 16 residues long. V was cut by 5 bases and J by 2 bases, with 19 bases left in between. The CDR3 reads CASRPGQNIYQETQYF. The CDR3 DNA is TGCGCCAGCAGACCCGGACAGAACATTTATCAAGAGACCCAGTACTTC.

This sequence joins TRBV27 and TRBJ2-5; D is ambiguous. CDR1 is MNHEY, CDR2 SMNVEV, per germline (reference sequence). Trimming removed 5 bases at V and 0 bases at J, with 4 bases between. There are 12 residues in the CDR3. CDR3 bases: TGTGCCAGCAGTGACTACCAAGAGACCCAGTACTTC. It specifies CASSDYQETQYF.

The chain couples TRBV9 to TRBJ2-3; D gene unclear. The CDR3 sequence is 14 residues long. Deletions cut 0 bases from V and 10 bases from J, with 15 bases between. The germline V gene encodes CDR1 SGDLS and CDR2 YYNGEE. CDR3 protein: CASSVDVGPSPQYF. DNA of the CDR3: TGTGCCAGCAGCGTAGACGTCGGGCCCTCCCCGCAGTATTTT.

The J gene is TRBJ1-6, the V gene TRBV7-2; tentative D call: TRBD1 (5 bases). CDR3 length equals 16 residues. The V gene's germline CDR1 is SGHTA and CDR2 FQGNSA. Trimming removed 2 bases at V and 5 bases at J, with 13 bases between. This CDR3 reads CASSLLPQGNNSPLHF. The CDR3 DNA reads TGTGCCAGCAGCTTACTGCCCCAGGGAAATAATTCACCCCTCCACTTT.

The V call is TRBV2, the J call TRBJ2-3; a possible D gene is TRBD2 (6 bases). The V gene's germline CDR1 is SNHLY and CDR2 FYNNEI. Between the trimmed V and J ends, which lost 6 bases and 9 bases, there was a span of 13 bases. The CDR3 has 12 residues. For the CDR3, the DNA is TGTGCCAGCAGAAGTCGGGGGATGACGCAGTATTTT. Translating it yields CASRSRGMTQYF.